These 19 T cell receptor beta chains were sequenced from one sample in a study of CD8 T cells in ankylosing spondylitis. TCRdb called the 5' RACE reads again in MiXCR, with one record for every CDR3 protein. Among 31,000 or so distinct CDR3 sequences listed, 30% were seen once. Material for sequencing was synovial fluid, either unsorted or a sorted T cell fraction (not recorded which). Source of these receptors: a male donor with ankylosing spondylitis.

This clonotype has at least ten counts. J is TRBJ1-2 and V is TRBV12-3 or TRBV12-4; D uncertain. The CDR3 is 13 residues long. The V and J ends lost 3 bases and 4 bases respectively, with 9 bases between them. CDR3 nucleotide sequence: TGTGCCAGCAGTTTTGGGGTCGGCTATGGCTACACCTTC. Translating it yields CASSFGVGYGYTF.

This clonotype was recorded a few times. The chain uses TRBV29-1 and TRBJ2-1, with 8 positions matching TRBD2. The germline gives CDR1 SQVTM, CDR2 ANQGSEA. The CDR3 is made up of 16 amino acids. V trimming: 1 base; J trimming: 7 bases; junction bases outside the gene matches: 12. CDR3 region: CSVEARGSGSSNEQFF. CDR3 DNA: TGCAGCGTTGAAGCCCGGGGGAGCGGGAGCTCAAATGAGCAGTTCTTC.

V gene TRBV27 combines with J gene TRBJ2-2; D call uncertain. Germline V gives CDR1 MNHEY, CDR2 SMNVEV (reference sequence). The CDR3 contains 12 residues. V was clipped by 1 base and J by 5 bases, with 2 bases between them. In DNA, the CDR3 is TGTGCCAGCAGTTTATTTACCGGGGAGCTGTTTTTT. Amino acids: CASSLFTGELFF.

The chain is built from TRBV29-1 and TRBJ2-1; unclear D gene. This CDR3 contains 13 residues. V lost 7 bases to trimming and J lost 3 bases, with 13 bases between them. In germline, CDR1 is SQVTM, CDR2 ANQGSEA. CDR3 coding DNA: TGCAGCGAGTCCCGTACGGACTACAATGAGCAGTTCTTC. This translates into CSESRTDYNEQFF.

This clonotype was seen a few times. The chain employs TRBV20-1 and TRBJ2-5, with 9 nucleotides matching TRBD2. V trimming: 0 bases; J trimming: 5 bases; junction bases outside the gene matches: 13. In germline, CDR1 is DFQATT, CDR2 SNEGSKA (reference sequence). This CDR3 spans 17 amino acids. The CDR3 DNA sequence: TGCAGTGCTAGAGACCAAGAGGCTAGCGGGATGGATGAGACCCAGTACTTC. This encodes CSARDQEASGMDETQYF.

The chain couples TRBV18 to TRBJ2-7; no clear D. The CDR3 extends over 13 amino acids. The ends were cut back, 1 base at V and 1 base at J, with 5 bases in the middle. The germline CDR1 and CDR2 sequences are KGHSH and LQKENI. The CDR3 here is CASSPRRSYEQYF. In nucleotides, the CDR3 is TGTGCCAGCTCACCACGGAGATCCTACGAGCAGTACTTC.

The V and J genes are TRBV6-4 and TRBJ1-6; the D is unclear. This CDR3 region has 13 residues. The V end lost 1 base, the J end lost 7 bases, and 5 bases lay between the germline ends. Germline values: CDR1 MRHNA, CDR2 SNTAGT. The CDR3 region has the DNA TGTGCCAGCAGTGACTATGGGAATTCACCCCTCCACTTT. Encoded protein: CASSDYGNSPLHF.

This clonotype showed up just a few times. This chain joins TRBV20-1 and TRBJ1-5; 9 bases agree with TRBD1. Germline V CDR1 and CDR2: DFQATT, SNEGSKA (reference sequence). V shed 3 bases and J 6 bases; nucleotides not matched to a gene: 9. The CDR3 is 15 residues long. CDR3 DNA: TGCAGTGCTAGTACTCCGGGACAGGGATCTCAGCCCCAGCATTTT. Its protein product is CSASTPGQGSQPQHF.

This rearrangement joins TRBV20-1 to TRBJ2-5; TRBD2 agrees at 7 bases. The V gene end was trimmed by 3 bases and the J gene end by 3 bases; junction bases not matched to a gene: 10. Germline CDR1 and CDR2: DFQATT and SNEGSKA (reference sequence). There are 15 residues in the CDR3. The CDR3 DNA is TGCAGTGCTAGTCCCCTGGCGGGAGAGGAAGAGACCCAGTACTTC. The encoded protein is CSASPLAGEEETQYF.

The chain has TRBV29-1 and TRBJ2-1; 9 bases line up with TRBD2. In germline, CDR1 is SQVTM, CDR2 ANQGSEA. This CDR3 has 14 residues. The V gene end was trimmed by 2 bases and the J gene end by 10 bases; junction bases not matched to a gene: 9. The CDR3 DNA reads TGCAGCGTTGAACGGGGACTAGCCAGCGACGAGCAGTTCTTC. Translated: CSVERGLASDEQFF.

This clonotype was detected a few times. This sequence joins TRBV19 and TRBJ2-3; unclear D gene. CDR3 length: 14 residues. Per germline, CDR1 LNHDA and CDR2 SQIVND (reference sequence). The V end lost 8 bases, the J end lost 2 bases, and 14 bases lay between the germline ends. Here the CDR3 DNA reads TGTGCCAGTCGGCTACGCTCTGTCACAGATACGCAGTATTTT. Translating it yields CASRLRSVTDTQYF.

By frequency in the sample, this clonotype is medium-sized. This rearrangement joins TRBV12-5 to TRBJ1-2, with TRBD1 as a possible D gene (6 bases). The V and J ends lost 1 base and 3 bases respectively, with 12 bases between them. Germline CDR1 LGHNT, CDR2 FRNRAP. The CDR3 is 15 residues long. The CDR3 nucleotides are TGTGCTAGTGGTTTGGACTACAGGGAAGACTATGGCTACACCTTC. This codes for CASGLDYREDYGYTF.

This clonotype has only a few counts. This chain joins TRBV12-3 or TRBV12-4 and TRBJ2-1; 7 bases are a match to TRBD1. The ends lost 0 bases at V and 9 bases at J; junction bases unmatched: 8. This CDR3 comprises 15 residues. The CDR3 sequence is CASSLAGGVISEQFF. The DNA for the CDR3 is TGTGCCAGCAGTTTAGCAGGGGGCGTAATAAGTGAGCAGTTCTTC.

The chain joins TRBV19 to TRBJ1-5, with D unresolved. The CDR3 runs to 15 residues. CDR1 is LNHDA, CDR2 SQIVND, per germline (reference sequence). V lost 3 bases, J lost 0 bases, and 9 bases lay in between. CDR3 in amino acids: CASSMGGYSNQPQHF. In DNA form, the CDR3 reads TGTGCCAGTAGTATGGGTGGCTATAGCAATCAGCCCCAGCATTTT.

Ten or more counts support this clonotype. The V and J genes are TRBV5-6 and TRBJ1-5; D remains ambiguous. This CDR3 region has 14 residues. V was clipped by 0 bases and J by 0 bases, with 4 bases between them. CDR1 and CDR2 (germline): SGHDT, YYEEEE. In DNA form, the CDR3 reads TGTGCCAGCAGCTTGGCGGCTAGCAATCAGCCCCAGCATTTT. It is translated as CASSLAASNQPQHF.

In its sample, this clonotype was seen a few times. The chain carries TRBV20-1 and TRBJ2-1, with D perhaps matching TRBD2 (6 bases). CDR1 is DFQATT, CDR2 SNEGSKA, per germline (reference sequence). CDR3 length: 13 amino acids. Trimming removed 7 bases at V and 14 bases at J, with 24 bases between. Here the CDR3 reads CSDIHPGLLREFF. Written as DNA, the CDR3 is TGCAGTGATATCCACCCGGGACTTCTCAGGGAGTTCTTC.

This clonotype was found many times. This chain uses TRBV29-1 with TRBJ1-2, with TRBD1 matching over 7 bases. CDR1 SQVTM and CDR2 ANQGSEA come from the germline V gene. The CDR3 is made up of 11 amino acids. J lost 5 bases, V lost 7 bases, and 4 bases had no gene match. Here the CDR3 DNA reads TGCAGCGCGCAGGGGGTATATGGCTACACCTTC. Translation: CSAQGVYGYTF.

Ten or more counts support this clonotype. The chain uses TRBV4-1 and TRBJ2-5; 14 positions agree with TRBD2. Germline V gene lookup returns CDR1 MGHRA and CDR2 YSYEKL. The CDR3 spans 19 residues. V lost 3 bases, J lost 1 base, and 10 bases stayed unmatched. The CDR3 spells CASSHGPGLAGEAQETQYF. CDR3 bases: TGCGCCAGCAGCCATGGTCCGGGACTAGCGGGAGAGGCCCAAGAGACCCAGTACTTC.

This clonotype appeared many times. The J gene is TRBJ2-1, the V gene TRBV7-2; D gene ambiguous. In germline, CDR1 is SGHTA, CDR2 FQGNSA. Trimming pared 2 bases from V and 10 bases from J, leaving 9 bases between. The CDR3 length is 12 residues. DNA for the CDR3: TGTGCCAGCAGCTTAAGTATAGGGGAGCAGTTCTTC. This codes for CASSLSIGEQFF.